The 21 T cell receptor beta chains below come from one sample, sequenced in a study of tumour-infiltrating T cells in Burkitt lymphoma (dated by TCRdb to 2019 to 2021). The library came from the immunoSEQ multiplex PCR assay. The source is immuneACCESS, and TCRdb retained only in-frame sequences with V and J called. Part of the clones is not carried over; for the studies checked, unresolved V genes explain less than half of this, and the remainder is unexplained. The sample table records nearly 3,000 clones; over 12% of these occur just once. 2.5% to 3.5% of the sample comes from the top ten. Sequencing was done on a sample of tumor tissue. The source is a human donor with Burkitt lymphoma.

The chain combines TRBV6-5 with TRBJ1-4; D gene uncertain. The CDR3 runs 14 residues. V lost 8 bases to trimming and J lost 8 bases, with 18 bases between them. Per the germline V gene, CDR1 is MNHEY and CDR2 is SVGAGI. The CDR3 bases are TGTGCCAGCGGCCCCTGGTCAACTAGGGAAAAACTGTTTTTT. This translates into CASGPWSTREKLFF.

The V call is TRBV5-1, the J call TRBJ2-3, with D unclear. The CDR3 has 16 amino acids. V was clipped by 0 bases and J by 2 bases, with 13 bases between them. CDR1 SGHRS and CDR2 YFSETQ come from the germline V gene. CDR3 loop: CASSLGGLTATDTQYF. The CDR3 DNA follows: TGCGCCAGCAGCTTGGGAGGTCTTACTGCCACAGATACGCAGTATTTT. Full variable domain (remainder filled in from reference TRBV5-1 and TRBJ2-3): KAGVTQTPRYLIKTRGQQVTLSCSPISGHRSVSWYQQTPGQGLQFLFEYFSETQRNKGNFPGRFSGRQFSNSRSEMNVSTLELGDSALYLCASSLGGLTATDTQYFGPGTRLTVL.

V usage is TRBV11-3 and J usage is TRBJ2-1, with 7 bases identical to TRBD1. The ends lost 5 bases at V and 4 bases at J; junction bases unmatched: 8. The germline gives CDR1 SGHNT, CDR2 YENEEA. The CDR3 has 15 amino acids. The CDR3 loop is CASSLRQGSYNEQFF. The DNA for the CDR3 is TGTGCCAGCAGCCTCCGACAGGGTTCATACAATGAGCAGTTCTTC.

This clone turned up a few times. The chain combines TRBV6-5 with TRBJ2-7, with D perhaps matching TRBD2 (5 bases). The germline V and J ends were trimmed by 5 bases and 4 bases, with 15 bases remaining between them. Germline values: CDR1 MNHEY, CDR2 SVGAGI. The CDR3 extends over 14 amino acids. The CDR3 here is CASSPGNGKYEQYF. CDR3 DNA sequence: TGTGCCAGCAGTCCCGGAAACGGGAAGTACGAGCAGTACTTC.

V and J are TRBV11-1 and TRBJ2-5; the D is unclear. Trimming removed 1 base from V and 6 bases from J, with 15 bases in between. Looked up from germline, CDR1 is SGHAT and CDR2 is FQDESV (reference sequence). CDR3 size: 15 residues. CDR3 in DNA: TGTGCCAGCAGCTTAGAAGCCTCCCAGTGGCAGACCCAGTACTTC. Translating gives CASSLEASQWQTQYF.

The chain joins TRBV18 to TRBJ2-2; the D is unclear. Trimming cost V 5 bases and J 2 bases, with 9 bases left between them. CDR1 and CDR2 (germline): KGHSH, LQKENI. The CDR3 consists of 14 residues. CDR3 coding DNA: TGTGCCAGCTCAGAATACCCTAACACCGGGGAGCTGTTTTTT. It codes for CASSEYPNTGELFF.

This clone was seen a handful of times. Other DNA sequences in the same sample also yield this CDR3. The chain has TRBV7-2 and TRBJ1-5; D not resolved. This CDR3 is 12 amino acids long. CDR1 SGHTA and CDR2 FQGNSA come from the germline V gene. Trimming shortened V by 1 base and J by 9 bases, and 7 bases separated the two germline ends. The CDR3 here is CASSLGILPQHF. The DNA for the CDR3 is TGTGCCAGCAGCTTAGGTATCCTGCCCCAGCATTTT.

A few counts support this clone. V usage is TRBV11-2 and J usage is TRBJ2-3, with D possibly being TRBD1 or TRBD2 (5 bases each). The CDR3 runs to 15 residues. Per germline, CDR1 SGHAT and CDR2 FQNNGV. V was clipped by 5 bases and J by 2 bases, with 14 bases between them. The CDR3 reads CASSPGAVYTDTQYF. The CDR3 bases are TGTGCCAGCAGCCCCGGGGCGGTTTACACAGATACGCAGTATTTT.

The chain is built from TRBV5-6 and TRBJ1-5; D is perhaps TRBD1 (5 bases). The V and J ends lost 4 bases and 5 bases respectively, with 16 bases between them. CDR1 and CDR2 (germline): SGHDT, YYEEEE. The CDR3 is 15 amino acids. The CDR3 nucleotides are TGTGCCAGCAGCCCCCAGGGTGAGGGAGATCAGCCCCAGCATTTT. Amino acids: CASSPQGEGDQPQHF.

The J gene is TRBJ2-1, the V gene TRBV25-1; 7 positions match TRBD2. Germline CDR1 reads MGHDK; CDR2 reads SYGVNS. The ends lost 2 bases at V and 7 bases at J; junction bases unmatched: 8. The CDR3 sequence is 15 residues long. CDR3 sequence (DNA): TGTGCCAGCAGTGAAATAGGACTAGTTGCTAATGAGCAGTTCTTC. It codes for CASSEIGLVANEQFF.

V usage is TRBV29-1 and J usage is TRBJ1-2; TRBD1 matches 11 bases. The CDR3 is made up of 13 amino acids. From germline, CDR1 is SQVTM and CDR2 ANQGSEA. V gave up 6 bases and J gave up 7 bases; unmatched junction bases: 7. The CDR3 loop is CSVNRDRGTGYTF. The CDR3 region has the DNA TGCAGCGTAAACCGGGACAGGGGGACTGGCTACACCTTC. Full variable domain (outside the CDR3, taken from reference TRBV29-1 and TRBJ1-2): SAVISQKPSRDICQRGTSLTIQCQVDSQVTMMFWYRQQPGQSLTLIATANQGSEATYESGFVIDKFPISRPNLTFSTLTVSNMSPEDSSIYLCSVNRDRGTGYTFGSGTRLTVV.

This clone was observed a few times. Distinct nucleotide sequences in the sample also encode this CDR3. J is TRBJ2-7 and V is TRBV6-1; D may be TRBD1 (5 bases). Germline-derived CDR1 and CDR2 are MNHNS and SASEGT. V was trimmed by 0 bases and J by 6 bases, leaving 15 bases between them. The CDR3 covers 15 residues. The CDR3 reads CASSEALRVGLEQYF. CDR3 sequence (DNA): TGTGCCAGCAGTGAAGCGCTTCGTGTGGGGCTCGAGCAGTACTTC.

This clone is deemed large (0.1 to 1%). The sample has other DNA sequences that encode this CDR3 too. The genes are TRBV5-1 and TRBJ2-7, with TRBD2 matching over 7 bases. CDR1 is SGHRS and CDR2 is YFSETQ in the germline V gene. V lost 3 bases and J lost 6; bases outside the gene matches: 0. The CDR3 is 11 amino acids. This chain's CDR3 is CASSSSGEQYF. The CDR3 region has the DNA TGCGCCAGCAGCTCTAGCGGCGAGCAGTACTTC.

Only a few counts were recorded for this clone. Distinct nucleotide sequences in the sample also encode this CDR3. The chain has TRBV27 and TRBJ2-1; D perhaps matches TRBD2 (6 bases). CDR1 and CDR2 from the germline V gene are MNHEY and SMNVEV (reference sequence). This CDR3 has 13 amino acids. With 2 bases removed from V and 7 bases from J, the gap between germline ends came to 9 bases. The CDR3 DNA is TGTGCCAGCAGTTTAGTGCGGGGTAATGAGCAGTTCTTC. It yields the protein CASSLVRGNEQFF.

The rearrangement joins TRBV20-1 to TRBJ2-7; D may be TRBD2 (6 bases). V shed 4 bases and J shed 2 bases, with 6 bases lying between them. The length of the CDR3 is 11 residues. The V gene's germline CDR1 is DFQATT and CDR2 SNEGSKA (reference sequence). The CDR3 DNA reads as TGCAGTGCTACTAGCGCCTACGAGCAGTACTTC. This sequence encodes CSATSAYEQYF.

This clone occurred a few times. The V call is TRBV5-4, the J call TRBJ1-2; tentatively, D is TRBD1 (6 bases). This CDR3 has 13 residues. Trimming took off 2 bases at V and 5 bases at J, with 10 bases between the two ends. From germline, CDR1 is SGHNT and CDR2 YYREEE (reference sequence). As DNA, the CDR3 is TGTGCCAGCAGCTTTTCAGGGGCGTATGGCTACACCTTC. It yields the protein CASSFSGAYGYTF. Combining the CDR3 with reference TRBV5-4 and TRBJ1-2 gives the whole variable domain ETGVTQSPTHLIKTRGQQVTLRCSSQSGHNTVSWYQQALGQGPQFIFQYYREEENGRGNFPPRFSGLQFPNYSSELNVNALELDDSALYLCASSFSGAYGYTFGSGTRLTVV.

This chain uses TRBV7-9 with TRBJ2-2, with D unclear. The V gene's germline CDR1 is SEHNR and CDR2 FQNEAQ (reference sequence). The CDR3 is 13 amino acids. V was trimmed by 6 bases and J by 1 base, leaving 6 bases between them. Written as DNA, the CDR3 is TGTGCCAGCAGGTGGGGGAACACCGGGGAGCTGTTTTTT. Translation: CASRWGNTGELFF.

This clone was seen a handful of times. The chain combines TRBV25-1 with TRBJ1-1, with D possibly being TRBD1 (5 bases). V lost 7 bases and J 0 bases, leaving 18 bases between the germline ends. The CDR3 runs 16 residues. Looked up from germline, CDR1 is MGHDK and CDR2 is SYGVNS. The CDR3 nucleotides read TGTGCCAGCACCCGGGGGGGACGGAGAATGAACACTGAAGCTTTCTTT. Its protein is CASTRGGRRMNTEAFF.

The chain uses TRBV27 and TRBJ2-5, with TRBD2 matching 10 bases. After removal of 6 bases from V and 1 base from J, the junction contained 5 bases not matched to a gene. The germline gives CDR1 MNHEY, CDR2 SMNVEV (reference sequence). The CDR3 spans 15 residues. The CDR3 nucleotides read TGTGCCAGCAGCCAGTTAGCGGGAGGCCAAGAGACCCAGTACTTC. It translates to CASSQLAGGQETQYF.

This clone is labeled large (0.1 to 1%). The gene calls are TRBV7-9 and TRBJ1-1; D perhaps matches TRBD1 (6 bases). CDR3 length equals 14 residues. The V gene's germline CDR1 is SEHNR and CDR2 FQNEAQ (reference sequence). Trimming removed 5 bases from V and 5 bases from J, with 15 bases in between. In nucleotides, the CDR3 is TGTGCCAGCAGCCTCGAGAGACAGGCGACTGAAGCTTTCTTT. Protein product: CASSLERQATEAFF.

J is TRBJ1-5 and V is TRBV6-6; TRBD1 matches at 7 bases. Germline trimming cut 5 bases from V and 3 bases from J; bases unmatched to any gene: 7. Germline-derived CDR1 and CDR2 are MNHNY and SVGAGI (reference sequence). The CDR3 length is 15 residues. The CDR3 loop is CASSTRDSPNQPQHF. CDR3 DNA sequence: TGTGCCAGCAGTACCCGGGACAGCCCCAATCAGCCCCAGCATTTT.